This TCR beta chain was obtained from a study of shared clonotypes between healthy human individuals. The split of CD4+ cells yielded CD45RA+ naive and CD45RA-negative memory subsets. In the original workflow: Filtering differed for immunoSEQ, which gave only junction sequences without quality scores. Profiled with immunoSEQ multiplex PCR; TCRdb holds only in-frame clones, not every one. Clonal size and the V and J genes are those of that table, whereas D and trimming came from the DNA. The sample lists some 2,000,000 clones, nearly 97% occurring once. The CDR3 length is 13 residues. Germline V lookup: CDR1 SGHNT, CDR2 YYREEE (reference sequence). V shed 2 bases and J shed 2 bases, with 7 bases lying between them.

The specimen sequenced was naive CD4+ T cells sorted from blood. Specified subset: CD45RA+ positively selected. The chain uses TRBV5-4 and TRBJ1-1; a possible D gene is TRBD1 (5 bases). The receptor was derived from a man aged 18-30 years in good health. In DNA, the CDR3 is TGTGCCAGCAGCTTCGGGACTAACACTGAAGCTTTCTTT. This gives the protein CASSFGTNTEAFF.